These 10 T cell receptor beta chains were sequenced from one sample in a study of graft-versus-host responses after intestinal transplantation. The data were produced by immunoSEQ multiplex PCR, yet TCRdb's version contains in-frame clones alone and is incomplete. The table records 150,000 or so clones, approximately 91% of them present only once. These receptors have no known antigen. The sample in question was unstimulated CD4+ T cells sorted from spleen or lymph node cells, obtained before intestinal transplant. The receptors here all came from a human donor who received an intestinal transplant.

The rearrangement joins TRBV28 to TRBJ2-6, with 9 positions matching TRBD2. This CDR3 region has 17 residues. The V segment lost 3 bases and the J segment 0 bases; nucleotides outside the gene matches: 3. Germline V gene sequence: CDR1 MDHEN, CDR2 SYDVKM. The CDR3 nucleotides read TGTGCCAGCAGTTTGCCGGGACTAGCCTCTGGGGCCAACGTCCTGACTTTC. Its protein product is CASSLPGLASGANVLTF.

This chain connects TRBV10-1 to TRBJ2-6; possibly TRBD1 for D (6 bases). Germline-derived CDR1 and CDR2 are WNHNN and SYGVQD (reference sequence). With 3 bases removed from V and 2 bases from J, the gap between germline ends came to 14 bases. The CDR3 covers 17 residues. The CDR3 sequence: CASSEGGISAGANVLTF. For the CDR3, the DNA is TGCGCCAGCAGTGAAGGGGGTATATCGGCTGGGGCCAACGTCCTGACTTTC.

The chain couples TRBV7-9 to TRBJ1-1, with 11 positions matching TRBD1. This CDR3 region has 15 residues. Unmatched junction bases numbered 11, after V lost 3 bases and J lost 11 bases. The germline gives CDR1 SEHNR, CDR2 FQNEAQ (reference sequence). The CDR3 loop is CASSLGQGVDVEAFF. The CDR3 bases are TGTGCCAGCAGCTTGGGACAGGGGGTAGACGTAGAGGCTTTCTTT.

The chain joins TRBV7-2 to TRBJ2-7; D unclear. Per the germline V gene, CDR1 is SGHTA and CDR2 is FQGNSA. The CDR3 totals 13 residues. Trimming stripped 0 bases from V and 2 bases from J, with 5 bases between. CDR3 sequence reads: CASSLAIAYEQYF. The CDR3 nucleotides are TGTGCCAGCAGCTTAGCGATCGCCTACGAGCAGTACTTC.

The J gene is TRBJ2-7, the V gene TRBV7-2, with 9 positions matching TRBD2. The CDR3 is 14 residues long. The V gene's germline CDR1 is SGHTA and CDR2 FQGNSA. Losses at the gene ends were 3 bases for V and 2 bases for J; bases not matched to a gene: 2. CDR3 nucleotide sequence: TGTGCCAGCAGCTTTGGCGGGAGGGCCTACGAGCAGTACTTC. Its protein product is CASSFGGRAYEQYF.

The J gene is TRBJ1-5, the V gene TRBV28; D gene unclear. Germline V gene sequence: CDR1 MDHEN, CDR2 SYDVKM. Trimming took 3 bases from V and 3 from J, leaving 18 bases between them. CDR3 length: 17 amino acids. CDR3 nucleotides: TGTGCCAGCAGTTTCTTAGGGCACGAGGGTAACAATCAGCCCCAGCATTTT. It codes for CASSFLGHEGNNQPQHF.

V and J are TRBV19 and TRBJ2-7; TRBD2 might be the D (7 bases). Germline lookup yields CDR1 LNHDA and CDR2 SQIVND (reference sequence). V gave up 3 bases and J gave up 6 bases, with 12 bases separating them. The CDR3 spans 13 residues. The CDR3 loop reads CASSMKRGGEQYF. The CDR3 DNA sequence: TGTGCCAGTAGTATGAAGAGGGGGGGCGAGCAGTACTTC.

The CDR3: CSGKGGILGYEQYF. Here the CDR3 DNA reads TGCAGCGGAAAGGGCGGAATACTCGGCTACGAGCAGTACTTC. This chain links TRBV29-1 with TRBJ2-7; D remains unclear. The length of the CDR3 is 14 residues. The germline V and J ends were trimmed by 7 bases and 3 bases, with 19 bases remaining between them. Germline CDR1 and CDR2: SQVTM and ANQGSEA.

The chain joins TRBV6-1 to TRBJ1-5; D might be TRBD1 (6 bases). CDR1 and CDR2 from the germline V gene are MNHNS and SASEGT. CDR3 length equals 13 residues. V lost 4 bases and J 4 bases, leaving 8 bases between the germline ends. The CDR3 loop is CASSAGVNQPQHF. The CDR3 bases are TGTGCCAGCAGTGCAGGGGTAAATCAGCCCCAGCATTTT.

The chain links TRBV18 to TRBJ1-2; D is unclear. Germline V CDR1 and CDR2: KGHSH, LQKENI. The CDR3 sequence is 13 residues long. V was pared by 4 bases and J by 0 bases, with 6 bases between. The CDR3 sequence: CASSQGTNYGYTF. DNA of the CDR3: TGTGCCAGCTCACAGGGAACTAACTATGGCTACACCTTC. The full variable domain, completed using reference TRBV18 and TRBJ1-2, is NAGVMQNPRHLVRRRGQEARLRCSPMKGHSHVYWYRQLPEEGLKFMVYLQKENIIDESGMPKERFSAEFPKEGPSILRIQQVVRGDSAAYFCASSQGTNYGYTFGSGTRLTVV.